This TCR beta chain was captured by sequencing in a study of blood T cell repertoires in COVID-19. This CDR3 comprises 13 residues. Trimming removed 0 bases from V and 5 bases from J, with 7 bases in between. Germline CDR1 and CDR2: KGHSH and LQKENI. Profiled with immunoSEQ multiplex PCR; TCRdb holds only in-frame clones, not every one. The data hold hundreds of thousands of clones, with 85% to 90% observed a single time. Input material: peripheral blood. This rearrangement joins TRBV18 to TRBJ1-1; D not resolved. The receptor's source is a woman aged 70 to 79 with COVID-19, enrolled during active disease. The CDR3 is CASSPPRQTEAFF. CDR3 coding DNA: TGTGCCAGCTCACCACCGAGGCAGACTGAAGCTTTCTTT.